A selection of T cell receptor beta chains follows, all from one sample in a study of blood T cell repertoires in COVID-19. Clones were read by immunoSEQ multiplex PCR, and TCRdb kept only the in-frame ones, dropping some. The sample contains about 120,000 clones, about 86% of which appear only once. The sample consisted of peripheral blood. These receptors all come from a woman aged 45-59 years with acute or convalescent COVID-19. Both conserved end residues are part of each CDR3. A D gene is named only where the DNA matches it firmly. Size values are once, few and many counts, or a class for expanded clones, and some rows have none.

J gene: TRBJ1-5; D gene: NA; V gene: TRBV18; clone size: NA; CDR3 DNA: TGTGCCAGCTCACCTCGACAGCTAAATCAGCCCCAGCATTTT; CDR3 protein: CASSPRQLNQPQHF
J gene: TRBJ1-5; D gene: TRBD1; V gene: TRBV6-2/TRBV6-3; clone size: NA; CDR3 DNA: TGTGCCAGCAGTTACAGTCGAGTCAGGGGGCTAGGTCAGCCCCAGCATTTT; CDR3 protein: CASSYSRVRGLGQPQHF
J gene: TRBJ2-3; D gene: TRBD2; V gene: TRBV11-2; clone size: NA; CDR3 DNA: TGTGCCAGCAGCCCCCGACTAGCGGGGGCCCGCACAGATACGCAGTATTTT; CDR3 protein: CASSPRLAGARTDTQYF
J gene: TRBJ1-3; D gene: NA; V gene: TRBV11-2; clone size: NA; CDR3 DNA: TGTGCCAGCAGCTTAGGTAGCTCTGGAAACACCATATATTTT; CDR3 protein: CASSLGSSGNTIYF
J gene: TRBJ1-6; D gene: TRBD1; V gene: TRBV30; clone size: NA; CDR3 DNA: TGTGCCTGGAGGACCGGGACAGTCTATTCACCCCTCCACTTT; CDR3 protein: CAWRTGTVYSPLHF
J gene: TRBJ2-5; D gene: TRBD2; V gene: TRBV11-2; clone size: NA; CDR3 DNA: TGTGCCAGCAGCTTTACTAGCGGGGGGCCGGGAGAGACCCAGTACTTC; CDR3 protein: CASSFTSGGPGETQYF
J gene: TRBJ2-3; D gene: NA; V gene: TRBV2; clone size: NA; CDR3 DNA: TGTGCCAGCAGGGGACTCAACACAGATACGCAGTATTTT; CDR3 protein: CASRGLNTDTQYF
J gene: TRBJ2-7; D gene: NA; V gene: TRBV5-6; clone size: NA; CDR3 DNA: TGTGCCAGCAGCCCAGGTTCCTACGAGCAGTACTTC; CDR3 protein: CASSPGSYEQYF
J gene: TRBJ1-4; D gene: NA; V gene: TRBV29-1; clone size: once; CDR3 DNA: TGCAGCGGACGACGTGACACCCCAAATGAAAAACTGTTTTTT; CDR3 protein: CSGRRDTPNEKLFF
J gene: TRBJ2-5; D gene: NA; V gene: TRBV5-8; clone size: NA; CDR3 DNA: TGTGCCAGCAGCCCGAGGGTACCGGAGACCCAGTACTTC; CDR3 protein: CASSPRVPETQYF
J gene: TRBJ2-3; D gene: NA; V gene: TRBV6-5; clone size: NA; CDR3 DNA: TGTGCCAGCAGTTACAACGGGAAGGGAGATACGCAGTATTTT; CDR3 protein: CASSYNGKGDTQYF
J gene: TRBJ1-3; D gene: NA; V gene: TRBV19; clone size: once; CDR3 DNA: TGTGCCAGTAGTATACAGGGGCCTAGCTCTGGAAACACCATATATTTT; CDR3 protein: CASSIQGPSSGNTIYF
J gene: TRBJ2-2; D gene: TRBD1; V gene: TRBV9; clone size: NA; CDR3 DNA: TGTGCCAGCAGCGCCACAGGGGGCAACACCGGGGAGCTGTTTTTT; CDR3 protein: CASSATGGNTGELFF
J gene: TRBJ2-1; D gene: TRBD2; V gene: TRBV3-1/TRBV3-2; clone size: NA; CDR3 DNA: TGTGCCAGCAGCCAAGACGGGGCTAGCGGGAGTAGAAATGAGCAGTTCTTC; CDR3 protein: CASSQDGASGSRNEQFF
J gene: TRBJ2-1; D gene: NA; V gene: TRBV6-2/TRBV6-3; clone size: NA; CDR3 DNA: TGTGCCAGCAGTTCGGGTAGCGGATACAATGAGCAGTTCTTC; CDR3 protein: CASSSGSGYNEQFF
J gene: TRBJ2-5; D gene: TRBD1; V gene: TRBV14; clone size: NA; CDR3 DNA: TGTGCCAGCAGCCCTGGACAGGGGGGTGTAGAGACCCAGTACTTC; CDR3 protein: CASSPGQGGVETQYF
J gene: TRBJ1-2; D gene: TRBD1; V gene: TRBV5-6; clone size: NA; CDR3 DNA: TGTGCCAGCACCCGGGACAGCTATGGCTACACCTTC; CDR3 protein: CASTRDSYGYTF
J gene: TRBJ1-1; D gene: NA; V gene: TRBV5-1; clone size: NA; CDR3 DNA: TGCGCCAGCAGCTTGGTTACAGGGTGGGGTGCTTTCTTT; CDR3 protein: CASSLVTGWGAFF
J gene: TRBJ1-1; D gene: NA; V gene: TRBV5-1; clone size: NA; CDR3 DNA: TGCGCCAGCAGCTTGGGATCGGGTGCTTTCTTT; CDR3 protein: CASSLGSGAFF
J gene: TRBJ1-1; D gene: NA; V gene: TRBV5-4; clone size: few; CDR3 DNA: TGTGCCAGCAGCTTCGATCAGGCAGGTCACACTGAAGCTTTCTTT; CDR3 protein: CASSFDQAGHTEAFF
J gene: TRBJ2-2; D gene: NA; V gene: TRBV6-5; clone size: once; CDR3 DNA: TGTGCCAGCAGTTACTACTCTCACACCGGGGAGCTGTTTTTT; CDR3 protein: CASSYYSHTGELFF
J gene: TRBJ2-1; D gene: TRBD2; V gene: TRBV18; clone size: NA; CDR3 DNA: TGTGCCAGCTCACTAAACCTGGCGGGGGACTACAATGAGCAGTTCTTC; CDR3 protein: CASSLNLAGDYNEQFF
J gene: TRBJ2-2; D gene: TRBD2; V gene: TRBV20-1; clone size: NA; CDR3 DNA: TGCAGTGCTTGGACTAGCGGGAGGGTGTTTTTT; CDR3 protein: CSAWTSGRVFF
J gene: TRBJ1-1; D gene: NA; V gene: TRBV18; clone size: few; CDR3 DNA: TGTGCCAGCTTGGGGGGGGACACTGAAGCTTTCTTT; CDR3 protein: CASLGGDTEAFF
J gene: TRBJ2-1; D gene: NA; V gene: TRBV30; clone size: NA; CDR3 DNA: TGTGCCTGGAGCCCCTCGCGGGGGCTGTCGGGTTACAATGAGCAGTTCTTC; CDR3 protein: CAWSPSRGLSGYNEQFF
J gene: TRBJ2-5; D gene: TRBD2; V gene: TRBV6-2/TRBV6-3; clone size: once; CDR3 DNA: TGTGCCAGCAGTTACAGGATAGGGACTAGCGGCAACCAAGAGACCCAGTACTTC; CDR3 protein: CASSYRIGTSGNQETQYF
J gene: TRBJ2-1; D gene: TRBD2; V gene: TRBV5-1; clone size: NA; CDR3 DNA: TGCGCCAGCAGCCCCGGCCGGGAGGGCCATGAGCAGTTCTTC; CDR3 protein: CASSPGREGHEQFF
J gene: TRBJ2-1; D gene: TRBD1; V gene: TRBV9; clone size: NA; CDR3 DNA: TGTGCCAGCAGCCTAACGGGACAGGGGTTGAATGAGCAGTTCTTC; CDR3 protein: CASSLTGQGLNEQFF
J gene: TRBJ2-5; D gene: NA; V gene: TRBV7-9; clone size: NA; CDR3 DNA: TGTGCCAGCAGCTTTCTAGGCAGCCAAGAGACCCAGTACTTC; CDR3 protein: CASSFLGSQETQYF
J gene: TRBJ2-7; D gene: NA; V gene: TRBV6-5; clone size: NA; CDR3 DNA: TGTGCCAGCAGTTACGGAGGGGGGGCCTCCTACGAGCAGTACTTC; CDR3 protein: CASSYGGGASYEQYF
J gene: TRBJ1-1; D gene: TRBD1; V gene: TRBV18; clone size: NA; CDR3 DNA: TGTGCCAGCTCGGGGACAGATATGAACACTGAAGCTTTCTTT; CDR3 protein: CASSGTDMNTEAFF
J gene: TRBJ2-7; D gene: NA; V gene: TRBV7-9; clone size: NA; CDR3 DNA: TGTGCCAGCACCGCTCCCCCCAGCAGGGGCCACTACGAGCAGTACTTC; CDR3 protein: CASTAPPSRGHYEQYF
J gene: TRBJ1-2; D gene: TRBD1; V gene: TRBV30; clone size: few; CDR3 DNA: TGTGCCTGGAAAAGGACAGGGAACTATGGCTACACCTTC; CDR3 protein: CAWKRTGNYGYTF
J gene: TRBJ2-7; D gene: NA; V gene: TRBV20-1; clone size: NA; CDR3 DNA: TGCAGTGCTAGTGAGCAGGGGAACGAGCAGTACTTC; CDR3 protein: CSASEQGNEQYF
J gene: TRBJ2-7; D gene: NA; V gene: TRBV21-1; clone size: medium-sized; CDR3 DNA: TGTGCCAGCAGCAAAATGGAGAAGGGGCGCGAGCAGTACTTC; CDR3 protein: CASSKMEKGREQYF
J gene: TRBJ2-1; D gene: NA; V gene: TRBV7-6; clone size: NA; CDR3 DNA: TGTGCCAGCACCCCCGGGGTAGACTCCTACAATGAGCAGTTCTTC; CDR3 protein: CASTPGVDSYNEQFF
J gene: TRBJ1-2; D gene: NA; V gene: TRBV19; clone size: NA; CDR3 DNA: TGTGCCAGTAGTATCTATTTAAGGGACAAATCAAGCTATGGCTACACCTTC; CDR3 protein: CASSIYLRDKSSYGYTF
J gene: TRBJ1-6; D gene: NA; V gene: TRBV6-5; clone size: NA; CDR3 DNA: TGTGCCAGCAGTTACGGGGCACTCTATAATTCACCCCTCCACTTT; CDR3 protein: CASSYGALYNSPLHF
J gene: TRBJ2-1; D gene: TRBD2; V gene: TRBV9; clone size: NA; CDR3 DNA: TGTGCCAGCAGCGTAGAGGCTAGCGGGGGACGTGAGCAGTTCTTC; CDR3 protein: CASSVEASGGREQFF
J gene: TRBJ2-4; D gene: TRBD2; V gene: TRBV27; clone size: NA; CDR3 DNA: TGTGCCAGCAGCCAGGGACTAGCGGGGGCCCTAGCCAAAAACATTCAGTACTTC; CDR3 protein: CASSQGLAGALAKNIQYF